A single sample is the source of the 14 T cell receptor beta chains below, sequenced in a study of OX40 agonist ivuxolimab in advanced cancers. Receptors were amplified or captured by the immunoSEQ multiplex PCR assay. TCRdb obtained this table from immuneACCESS and retained in-frame rearrangements with V and J assigned. These tables miss some clones; where compared with another copy, unresolved V genes account for less than half of the shortfall, and the remainder is unexplained. The sample table holds tens of thousands of clones, of which about 92% were seen once. About 1% of the sample rests with the top ten. Sequencing was performed on CD4+ or CD8+ T cells sorted from blood, taken in a trial of the OX40 agonist ivuxolimab. All receptors come from an adult with an advanced solid tumor such as melanoma, head and neck, liver or kidney cancer.

The rearrangement joins TRBV30 to TRBJ2-7; perhaps TRBD1 as D (6 bases). Germline-derived CDR1 and CDR2 are GTSNPN and SVGIG (reference sequence). This CDR3 is built from 11 residues. V shed 7 bases and J shed 2 bases, with 9 bases lying between them. CDR3 nucleotides: TGTGCCTCACAGGGACCCTACGAGCAGTACTTC. This gives the protein CASQGPYEQYF.

The rearrangement joins TRBV18 to TRBJ2-6, with no clear D. Germline values: CDR1 KGHSH, CDR2 LQKENI. The V gene lost 0 bases and the J gene lost 2 bases, with 11 bases spanning the gap. CDR3 size: 17 residues. CDR3 sequence: CASSPPSAVPGANVLTF. The CDR3 DNA reads TGTGCCAGCTCACCACCGTCCGCCGTCCCTGGGGCCAACGTCCTGACTTTC. The complete variable domain, with remaining parts taken from reference TRBV18 and TRBJ2-6, reads NAGVMQNPRHLVRRRGQEARLRCSPMKGHSHVYWYRQLPEEGLKFMVYLQKENIIDESGMPKERFSAEFPKEGPSILRIQQVVRGDSAAYFCASSPPSAVPGANVLTFGAGSRLTVL.

This sequence joins TRBV7-9 and TRBJ1-6; the D gene is possibly TRBD1 (5 bases). V dropped 5 bases and J dropped 8 bases, with 16 bases sitting between them. Germline CDR1 reads SEHNR; CDR2 reads FQNEAQ (reference sequence). The CDR3 extends over 15 amino acids. The CDR3 region has the DNA TGTGCCAGCAGCCTAGAGGGACGGACTTATTCACCCCTCCACTTT. Translated, it gives CASSLEGRTYSPLHF.

The chain has TRBV5-1 and TRBJ2-3; a possible D gene is TRBD2 (6 bases). The CDR3 spans 13 residues. The V and J ends lost 4 bases and 4 bases respectively, with 10 bases between them. The V gene's germline CDR1 is SGHRS and CDR2 YFSETQ. As DNA, the CDR3 is TGCGCCAGCAGCGCCGGAGGGGCAGATACGCAGTATTTT. Protein product: CASSAGGADTQYF.

As DNA, the CDR3 is TGTGCCAGCAGCCCCAGCGGGACTAGGCCCTACAATGAGCAGTTCTTC. Amino acid sequence: CASSPSGTRPYNEQFF. V usage is TRBV7-2 and J usage is TRBJ2-1, with 8 nucleotides matching TRBD2. In germline, CDR1 is SGHTA, CDR2 FQGNSA. The CDR3 runs 16 residues. Unmatched junction bases numbered 8, after V lost 5 bases and J lost 2 bases.

V and J are TRBV18 and TRBJ2-2; D is perhaps TRBD2 (6 bases). Germline values: CDR1 KGHSH, CDR2 LQKENI. The CDR3 contains 17 residues. Trimming removed 3 bases from V and 5 bases from J, with 19 bases in between. The CDR3 reads CASSPITSGGETGELFF. The CDR3 DNA sequence: TGTGCCAGCTCACCGATCACCTCCGGGGGAGAGACCGGGGAGCTGTTTTTT.

The chain is built from TRBV5-1 and TRBJ2-7; D unresolved. With 2 bases removed from V and 5 bases from J, the gap between germline ends came to 17 bases. The CDR3 is 15 amino acids. The germline V gene encodes CDR1 SGHRS and CDR2 YFSETQ. As DNA, the CDR3 is TGCGCCAGCAGCTTCTTTGTGGGCGTGGCCCACGAGCAGTACTTC. Encoded protein: CASSFFVGVAHEQYF.

A single count supports this clone. The chain links TRBV5-1 to TRBJ2-6, with D hard to call. The germline CDR1 and CDR2 sequences are SGHRS and YFSETQ. The CDR3 runs 15 residues. V shed 2 bases and J shed 2 bases, with 8 bases lying between them. The DNA for the CDR3 is TGCGCCAGCAGCTTATTGGACGCTGGGGCCAACGTCCTGACTTTC. Its translation is CASSLLDAGANVLTF.

The V gene is TRBV18, the J gene TRBJ2-3, with 10 bases identical to TRBD2. The CDR3 is made up of 19 amino acids. The V gene end was trimmed by 1 base and the J gene end by 4 bases; junction bases not matched to a gene: 14. In germline, CDR1 is KGHSH, CDR2 LQKENI. The CDR3 DNA follows: TGTGCCAGCTCACCACGGAATAGCGGGGGGAGACCGGTTCCAGATACGCAGTATTTT. Translation gives CASSPRNSGGRPVPDTQYF.

This rearrangement joins TRBV14 to TRBJ1-1; D remains unclear. The CDR3 sequence is 13 residues long. V was trimmed by 0 bases and J by 1 base, leaving 3 bases between them. Germline assignment: CDR1 SGHDN and CDR2 FVKESK. The CDR3 protein is CASSQDQNTEAFF. Written as DNA, the CDR3 is TGTGCCAGCAGCCAAGATCAGAACACTGAAGCTTTCTTT.

This chain uses TRBV6-1 with TRBJ1-5, with TRBD1 matching 9 bases. This CDR3 has 15 residues. J was trimmed by 6 bases and V by 2 bases; bases with no gene match: 5. CDR1 MNHNS and CDR2 SASEGT come from the germline V gene. The CDR3 sequence: CASSEPGQGAQPQHF. In nucleotides, the CDR3 is TGTGCCAGCAGTGAACCGGGACAGGGCGCTCAGCCCCAGCATTTT.

J is TRBJ1-5 and V is TRBV6-5; 8 bases align to TRBD1. Germline V gives CDR1 MNHEY, CDR2 SVGAGI. This CDR3 spans 15 amino acids. V gave up 5 bases and J gave up 1 base; unmatched junction bases: 4. The CDR3 bases are TGTGCCAGCAGTCCGGGACAGGTCAGCAATCAGCCCCAGCATTTT. Protein sequence: CASSPGQVSNQPQHF.

V is TRBV19 and J is TRBJ1-1; TRBD1 is a possible D gene (5 bases). Between the trimmed V and J ends, which lost 3 bases and 4 bases, there was a span of 15 bases. Germline values: CDR1 LNHDA, CDR2 SQIVND (reference sequence). This CDR3 spans 15 amino acids. CDR3 amino acids: CASSIYPMGGTEAFF. The CDR3 DNA is TGTGCCAGTAGTATTTACCCCATGGGGGGCACTGAAGCTTTCTTT.

The chain couples TRBV6-5 to TRBJ1-3; D is possibly TRBD1 (5 bases). The V end lost 6 bases, the J end lost 2 bases, and 11 bases lay between the germline ends. Germline-derived CDR1 and CDR2 are MNHEY and SVGAGI. The CDR3 loop spans 14 amino acids. CDR3 in DNA: TGTGCCAGCAGACCGGGGGGGACTGGAAACACCATATATTTT. Its translation: CASRPGGTGNTIYF.